This T cell receptor (beta chain) stems from a study of beta chain features in type 1 diabetes. Study conclusions and caveats: The study found moderately but significantly shorter TCRB CDR3s in all four CD4+ subsets of Type 1 diabetes patients. Comparison showed that naive, central memory and Treg TCRB repertoires appeared more similar among patients than among healthy donors.

Concerning this clone: Its antigen is undetermined.

CD4+ cells of the naive, central memory, regulatory and stem cell-like memory types were sorted via CD45RO/CCR7/CD25/CD127/CD95/CD27. In germline, CDR1 is SGHRS, CDR2 YFSETQ. The CDR3 contains 13 residues. V lost 3 bases and J 4 bases, leaving 8 bases between the germline ends. The investigators reverse transcribed all of the isolated RNA, so they sequenced expressed TCRB transcripts. The average read count of naive, central memory and regulatory T cell samples was several million. This table comes from immunoSEQ multiplex PCR, and its TCRdb copy is limited to in-frame clones, with some not included. The sample has more than 550,000 clones; about 14% are singletons.

The chain has TRBV5-1 and TRBJ2-1, with TRBD2 as a possible D gene (5 bases). The sequencing sample was made of naive CD4+ T cells from blood. This TCR derives from a man younger than 30 with type 1 diabetes. The CDR3 sequence is CASSSSGYNEQFF. The CDR3, as DNA: TGCGCCAGCAGCTCCTCGGGATACAATGAGCAGTTCTTC.